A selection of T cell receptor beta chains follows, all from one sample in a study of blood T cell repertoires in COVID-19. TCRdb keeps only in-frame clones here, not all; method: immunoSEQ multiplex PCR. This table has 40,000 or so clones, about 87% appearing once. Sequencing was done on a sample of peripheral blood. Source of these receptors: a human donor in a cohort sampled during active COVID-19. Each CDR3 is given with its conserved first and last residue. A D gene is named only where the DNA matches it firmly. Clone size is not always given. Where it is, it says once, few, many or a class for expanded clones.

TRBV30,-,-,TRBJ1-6,CAWSSNRVGNSPLHF,TGTGCCTGGAGTAGTAACAGGGTCGGGAATTCACCCCTCCACTTT
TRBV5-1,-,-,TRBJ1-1,CASSLEFGLDSAEAFF,TGCGCCAGCAGCTTGGAGTTCGGCCTCGACAGCGCTGAAGCTTTCTTT
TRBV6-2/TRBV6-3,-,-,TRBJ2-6,CASSLTGANVLTF,TGTGCCAGCAGTTTAACTGGGGCCAACGTCCTGACTTTC
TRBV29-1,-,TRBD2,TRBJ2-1,CSVLAGGSSYNEQFF,TGCAGCGTTTTAGCGGGAGGTTCTTCCTACAATGAGCAGTTCTTC
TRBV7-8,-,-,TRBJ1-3,CASSPDSSGNTIYF,TGTGCCAGCAGCCCCGACAGCTCTGGAAACACCATATATTTT
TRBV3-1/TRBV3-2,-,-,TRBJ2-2,CASSSGVGELFF,TGTGCCAGCAGCTCAGGGGTCGGGGAGCTGTTTTTT
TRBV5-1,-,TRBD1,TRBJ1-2,CASSLSTGTNYGYTF,TGCGCCAGCAGCCTCTCGACAGGGACTAACTATGGCTACACCTTC
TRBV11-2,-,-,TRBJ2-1,CASSSNEQFF,TGTGCCAGCAGCTCGAATGAGCAGTTCTTC
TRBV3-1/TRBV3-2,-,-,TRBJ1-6,CATTEGHNSPLHF,TGTGCCACCACCGAGGGCCATAATTCACCCCTCCACTTT
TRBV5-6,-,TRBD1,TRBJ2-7,CASSFGTGKAYEQYF,TGTGCCAGCAGCTTTGGGACAGGGAAGGCCTACGAGCAGTACTTC
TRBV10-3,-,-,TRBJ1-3,CAISEGGGSSIYF,TGTGCCATCAGTGAGGGAGGTGGGAGTTCCATATATTTT
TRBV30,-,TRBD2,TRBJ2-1,CAWSSGVNEQFF,TGTGCCTGGAGCAGCGGGGTCAATGAGCAGTTCTTC
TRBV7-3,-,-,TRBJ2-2,CASSLGSTGELFF,TGTGCCAGCAGCTTAGGGAGCACCGGGGAGCTGTTTTTT
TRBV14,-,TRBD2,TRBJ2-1,CASSQDTGGYNEQFF,TGTGCCAGCAGCCAAGATACGGGGGGTTACAATGAGCAGTTCTTC
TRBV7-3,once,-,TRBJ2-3,CASSLGPGTVSTDTQYF,TGTGCCAGCAGCTTGGGGCCCGGGACTGTGAGCACAGATACGCAGTATTTT
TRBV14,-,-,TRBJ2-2,CASSQRARYAGELFF,TGTGCCAGCAGCCAAAGAGCGCGGTACGCCGGGGAGCTGTTTTTT
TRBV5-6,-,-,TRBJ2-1,CASSRGRATYNEQFF,TGTGCCAGCAGCCGAGGCAGGGCTACCTACAATGAGCAGTTCTTC
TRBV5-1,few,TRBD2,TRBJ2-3,CATSVRGGTDTQYF,TGCGCCACCTCTGTCCGGGGGGGCACAGATACGCAGTATTTT
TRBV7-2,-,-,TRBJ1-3,CASSLVGIREDTIYF,TGTGCCAGCAGCTTAGTGGGAATCCGGGAGGACACCATATATTTT
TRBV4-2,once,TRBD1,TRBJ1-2,CASSRQGAVDGYTF,TGTGCCAGCAGCAGACAGGGGGCCGTGGATGGCTACACCTTC
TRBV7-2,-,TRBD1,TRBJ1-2,CASSLLGTGANYGYTF,TGTGCCAGCAGCCTATTGGGCACAGGGGCTAACTATGGCTACACCTTC
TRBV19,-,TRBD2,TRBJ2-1,CASSIGEGTNEQFF,TGTGCCAGTAGTATAGGGGAGGGGACCAATGAGCAGTTCTTC
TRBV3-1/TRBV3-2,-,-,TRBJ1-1,CASSQDLGGGRNTEAFF,TGTGCCAGCAGCCAAGATCTTGGGGGCGGGAGGAACACTGAAGCTTTCTTT
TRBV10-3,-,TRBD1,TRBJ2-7,CAISLTGAAEQYF,TGTGCCATCAGTTTAACAGGGGCGGCCGAGCAGTACTTC